This TCR beta chain was recorded in a study of cytomegalovirus exposure and HLA in healthy donors. Whole-study context: Both the roughly 120 validation repertoires and the approximately 640 first-cohort repertoires used the same platform, as reported by a later analysis.

Sequencing used immunoSEQ multiplex PCR; TCRdb keeps in-frame clones, though not all of them. The sample shows about 220,000 clones, about 90% of them seen only once. With regard to this clone: No antigen is known for it.

V was trimmed by 5 bases and J by 4 bases, leaving 14 bases between them. The CDR3 consists of 15 residues. Germline CDR1 MNHEY, CDR2 SMNVEV (reference sequence). Study-level findings and limits: 164 TCR beta chains were listed as cytomegalovirus-associated. As was reported, the classifier diagnosed cytomegalovirus status with high specificity and sensitivity. Most TCR sequences were uncommon, yet certain public TCRs appeared in many donors.

Material: PBMCs. The genes are TRBV27 and TRBJ1-4; the D is unclear. The TCR was taken from a woman aged 18-29 years in good health and CMV-seronegative. CDR3 sequence reads: CASSPTGDLNEKLFF. As DNA, the CDR3 is TGTGCCAGCAGTCCGACGGGAGATCTTAATGAAAAACTGTTTTTT. The entire variable domain, with the rest obtained from reference TRBV27 and TRBJ1-4, is as follows: EAQVTQNPRYLITVTGKKLTVTCSQNMNHEYMSWYRQDPGLGLRQIYYSMNVEVTDKGDVPEGYKVSRKEKRNFPLILESPSPNQTSLYFCASSPTGDLNEKLFFGSGTQLSVL.